This T cell receptor beta chain is drawn from a study of blood T cell repertoires in COVID-19. About the research overall: Collection of acute and convalescent COVID-19 samples took place in the United States, Italy and Spain.

The assay was immunoSEQ multiplex PCR, and TCRdb's table has in-frame clones only and misses some. The sample includes 150,000 or so clones, around 67% of them seen just once. V shed 2 bases and J 8 bases; nucleotides not matched to a gene: 12. CDR3 length: 17 residues. The germline V gene encodes CDR1 KGHSH and CDR2 LQKENI. The V call is TRBV18, the J call TRBJ2-1; TRBD2 matches 10 bases. The sample was peripheral blood. This sequence was found in a woman older than 75 with acute or convalescent COVID-19. The CDR3 loop reads CASSPGLAVQGTHEQFF. The CDR3 nucleotides read TGTGCCAGCTCACCAGGACTAGCGGTCCAGGGGACCCATGAGCAGTTCTTC.